These 18 T cell receptor beta chains were all obtained from the same sample, sequenced in a study of blood T cell repertoires in COVID-19 (dated by TCRdb to about 2020). The method was the immunoSEQ multiplex PCR assay. TCRdb mirrors the immuneACCESS table, restricted to in-frame sequences. Some clones are absent from its copies; in checked studies, under half trace to an unresolved V gene, and the reason for the others is unknown. This sample gives about 410,000 clones in total; 86% of them show up just once. The top ten hold approximately 1.4% of the sample. The sample comprised peripheral blood. These receptors came from a woman in her thirties with active or convalescent COVID-19.

This rearrangement joins TRBV3-1 (or the pseudogene TRBV3-2) to TRBJ2-3, with TRBD2 matching over 8 bases. The germline V gene encodes CDR1 LGHDT and CDR2 YNNKEL (reference sequence). J was trimmed by 4 bases and V by 4 bases; bases with no gene match: 7. The CDR3 is 15 amino acids. CDR3 sequence: CASSPRTSTSDTQYF. The CDR3 DNA sequence: TGTGCCAGCAGCCCTAGGACTAGCACCTCAGATACGCAGTATTTT.

This chain links TRBV19 with TRBJ2-3; D is possibly TRBD2 (6 bases). Trimming pared 5 bases from V and 2 bases from J, leaving 11 bases between. CDR3 length: 14 amino acids. Per germline, CDR1 LNHDA and CDR2 SQIVND (reference sequence). The CDR3 sequence is CASSAGLHTDTQYF. The CDR3 DNA reads TGTGCCAGTAGTGCGGGACTCCACACAGATACGCAGTATTTT.

The chain has TRBV2 and TRBJ2-7, with 7 nucleotides matching TRBD2. Germline V gene data show CDR1 as SNHLY and CDR2 as FYNNEI. The CDR3 runs to 14 residues. The J segment lost 2 bases and the V segment lost 7 bases, leaving 8 bases of the junction unmatched. The CDR3 coding sequence is TGTGCCAGCATGAGGGCTAGCGGAACCTACGAGCAGTACTTC. The encoded protein is CASMRASGTYEQYF.

The rearrangement joins TRBV9 to TRBJ1-6; D unresolved. In germline, CDR1 is SGDLS, CDR2 YYNGEE. The CDR3 has 16 residues. Trimming removed 0 bases at V and 10 bases at J, with 17 bases between. The CDR3 reads CASSVGVVRGDSPLHF. CDR3 coding DNA: TGTGCCAGCAGCGTAGGCGTGGTTCGCGGAGACTCACCCCTCCACTTT.

This chain links TRBV28 with TRBJ1-2; D not certain. The CDR3 length is 15 residues. Deletions cut 7 bases from V and 4 bases from J, with 19 bases between. The germline gives CDR1 MDHEN, CDR2 SYDVKM. The CDR3 bases are TGTGCCAGCACTCGGCAGGAGGGCGTGAGCTATGGCTACACCTTC. It codes for CASTRQEGVSYGYTF.

The chain employs TRBV6-5 and TRBJ1-1; the match to TRBD1 covers 8 bases. The CDR3 contains 14 residues. Germline lookup yields CDR1 MNHEY and CDR2 SVGAGI. Germline trimming cut 6 bases from V and 2 bases from J; bases unmatched to any gene: 5. The CDR3 protein is CASRQGQANTEAFF. The CDR3, as DNA: TGTGCCAGCAGACAGGGACAGGCTAACACTGAAGCTTTCTTT.

This chain links TRBV6-5 with TRBJ1-2; D is unresolved. Germline V gene data show CDR1 as MNHEY and CDR2 as SVGAGI. CDR3 size: 15 residues. V was shortened by 4 bases and J by 4 bases, with 16 bases between the two germline ends. In DNA, the CDR3 is TGTGCCAGCAGTTCCTCTGGATCCGGGAGCTATGGCTACACCTTC. Its protein is CASSSSGSGSYGYTF.

This chain links TRBV6-6 with TRBJ1-2; possibly TRBD1 for D (6 bases). CDR1 is MNHNY, CDR2 SVGAGI, per germline (reference sequence). V gave up 5 bases and J gave up 7 bases, with 8 bases separating them. The CDR3 has 11 residues. The chain's CDR3 is CASSTDSGYTF. CDR3 nucleotide sequence: TGTGCCAGCAGTACGGACAGTGGCTACACCTTC.

The J gene is TRBJ1-6, the V gene TRBV5-6; D may be TRBD1 (5 bases). Trimming took 4 bases from V and 9 from J, leaving 17 bases between them. Germline V lookup: CDR1 SGHDT, CDR2 YYEEEE. This CDR3 spans 15 amino acids. The CDR3 here is CASSPPTVSSSPLHF. CDR3 nucleotide sequence: TGTGCCAGCAGCCCCCCGACAGTATCTAGTTCACCCCTCCACTTT.

The chain uses TRBV11-2 and TRBJ2-7, with TRBD1 identical over 8 bases. This CDR3 comprises 15 residues. V dropped 5 bases and J dropped 3; count of bases not matched to a gene: 9. Per germline, CDR1 SGHAT and CDR2 FQNNGV. The CDR3 sequence: CASSLTGGFSYEQYF. The CDR3 DNA is TGTGCCAGCAGCCTAACAGGGGGTTTCAGCTACGAGCAGTACTTC.

The rearrangement links TRBV2 to TRBJ1-2; 9 bases line up with TRBD1. This CDR3 has 14 residues. V lost 7 bases, J lost 7 bases, and 10 bases stayed unmatched. Germline V lookup: CDR1 SNHLY, CDR2 FYNNEI. The chain's CDR3 is CASTDTGGGLGYTF. Here the CDR3 DNA reads TGTGCCAGCACTGATACAGGGGGCGGTCTTGGCTACACCTTC.

The chain has TRBV6-2 or TRBV6-3 and TRBJ1-5; the D is unclear. CDR1 and CDR2 from the germline V gene are MNHEY and SVGEGT. The CDR3 is 12 amino acids. V dropped 2 bases and J dropped 7 bases, with 6 bases sitting between them. The CDR3, as DNA: TGTGCCAGCAGTTACCCAGGCCAGCCCCAGCATTTT. It yields the protein CASSYPGQPQHF.

This chain connects TRBV6-5 to TRBJ1-3; D is possibly TRBD1 (5 bases). V was pared by 7 bases and J by 1 base, with 11 bases between. The length of the CDR3 is 14 residues. Per germline, CDR1 MNHEY and CDR2 SVGAGI. As DNA, the CDR3 is TGTGCCAGCAAAGGGGAACCTTCTGGAAACACCATATATTTT. Its protein is CASKGEPSGNTIYF.

This CDR3 reads CAWLGGGSANQPQHF. The CDR3 DNA reads as TGTGCCTGGCTGGGAGGGGGAAGCGCCAATCAGCCCCAGCATTTT. The chain employs TRBV30 and TRBJ1-5, with D perhaps TRBD1 (6 bases). Trimming removed 5 bases at V and 3 bases at J, with 17 bases between. This CDR3 has 15 residues. Germline V gene sequence: CDR1 GTSNPN, CDR2 SVGIG (reference sequence).

The chain combines TRBV4-2 with TRBJ2-5, with TRBD1 matching 9 bases. V lost 1 base and J lost 5; bases outside the gene matches: 5. The CDR3 contains 15 residues. The V gene's germline CDR1 is LGHNA and CDR2 YNFKEQ. The CDR3 DNA reads TGTGCCAGCAGCCAAGCGGGACAGGGAGGCGAGACCCAGTACTTC. Translated, it gives CASSQAGQGGETQYF.

The chain combines TRBV27 with TRBJ1-1; weak D call: TRBD1 (5 bases). The CDR3 extends over 13 amino acids. Trimming cost V 3 bases and J 3 bases, with 8 bases left between them. Germline V gene sequence: CDR1 MNHEY, CDR2 SMNVEV (reference sequence). The CDR3 loop is CASSLVGDTEAFF. CDR3 DNA: TGTGCCAGCAGTTTGGTAGGGGACACTGAAGCTTTCTTT.

To note about this clone: The sample contains more than one DNA sequence encoding this CDR3. V usage is TRBV5-1 and J usage is TRBJ2-3; 13 bases fit TRBD2. The germline gives CDR1 SGHRS, CDR2 YFSETQ. The CDR3 consists of 16 residues. Losses at the gene ends were 2 bases for V and 3 bases for J; bases not matched to a gene: 3. In DNA form, the CDR3 reads TGCGCCAGCAGCTTAAGACTAGCGGGGGGTACAGATACGCAGTATTTT. Translating gives CASSLRLAGGTDTQYF.

This clone appeared once. The V call is TRBV5-1, the J call TRBJ2-2, with TRBD1 as a possible D gene (7 bases). CDR1 SGHRS and CDR2 YFSETQ come from the germline V gene. V lost 0 bases and J 2 bases, leaving 11 bases between the germline ends. CDR3 length: 16 amino acids. The CDR3 region has the DNA TGCGCCAGCAGCTTGGCGGAGGGGGCCAACACCGGGGAGCTGTTTTTT. Its protein is CASSLAEGANTGELFF.